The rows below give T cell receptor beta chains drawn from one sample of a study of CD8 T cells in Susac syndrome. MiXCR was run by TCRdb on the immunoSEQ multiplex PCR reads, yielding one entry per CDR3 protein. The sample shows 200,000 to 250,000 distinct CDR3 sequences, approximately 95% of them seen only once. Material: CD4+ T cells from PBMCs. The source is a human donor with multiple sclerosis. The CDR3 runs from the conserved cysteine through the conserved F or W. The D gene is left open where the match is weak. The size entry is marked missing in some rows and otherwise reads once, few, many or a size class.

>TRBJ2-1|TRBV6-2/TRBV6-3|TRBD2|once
TGTGCCAGCAGTAGCGGGGGACCGGGTGAGCAGTTCTTC
CASSSGGPGEQFF
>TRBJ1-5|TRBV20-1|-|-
TGCAGTGCTAGTCTCGGGGCCAACCAGCATTTT
CSASLGANQHF
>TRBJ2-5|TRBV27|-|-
TGTGCCAGCAGTCACCAGGGGCGGGGCCGGGAGACCCAGTACTTC
CASSHQGRGRETQYF
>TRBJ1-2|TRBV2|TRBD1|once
TGTGCCAGCAGTGATTGGCAGGGGGGTTATGGCTACACCTTC
CASSDWQGGYGYTF
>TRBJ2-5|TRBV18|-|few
TGTGCCAGCTCACCCTCCCAAGAGACCCAGTACTTC
CASSPSQETQYF
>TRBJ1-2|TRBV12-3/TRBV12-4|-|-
TGTGCCAGCAGTTTTGACACTAGCTATGGCTACACCTTC
CASSFDTSYGYTF
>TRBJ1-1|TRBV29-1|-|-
TGCAGCGTTTTCCCTCCACTGAACACTGAAGCTTTCTTT
CSVFPPLNTEAFF
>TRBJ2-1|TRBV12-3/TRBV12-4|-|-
TGTGCCAGCAGCTCCTGGGCGAGCTCCTACAATGAGCAGTTCTTC
CASSSWASSYNEQFF
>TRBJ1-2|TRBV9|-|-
TGTGCCAGCAGCCCAGACCAGGGCCTTTCCAACTATGGCTACACCTTC
CASSPDQGLSNYGYTF
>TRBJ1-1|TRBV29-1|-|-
TGCAGCGTTTACAGGACGAACACTGAAGCTTTCTTT
CSVYRTNTEAFF
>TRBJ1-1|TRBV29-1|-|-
TGCAGCGTTGAAGAGTCAGCGGGGGGGTTCTTT
CSVEESAGGFF
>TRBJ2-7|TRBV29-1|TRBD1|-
TGCAGCGTTGGCGGGACAGGGTTCGAGCAGTACTTC
CSVGGTGFEQYF
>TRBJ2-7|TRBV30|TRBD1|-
TGTGCCTGGATGGTTACAGGGGCGGGCGAGCAGTACTTC
CAWMVTGAGEQYF
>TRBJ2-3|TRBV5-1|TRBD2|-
TGCGCCAGCAGCTCAACAGCGGGGAGCACAGATACGCAGTATTTT
CASSSTAGSTDTQYF